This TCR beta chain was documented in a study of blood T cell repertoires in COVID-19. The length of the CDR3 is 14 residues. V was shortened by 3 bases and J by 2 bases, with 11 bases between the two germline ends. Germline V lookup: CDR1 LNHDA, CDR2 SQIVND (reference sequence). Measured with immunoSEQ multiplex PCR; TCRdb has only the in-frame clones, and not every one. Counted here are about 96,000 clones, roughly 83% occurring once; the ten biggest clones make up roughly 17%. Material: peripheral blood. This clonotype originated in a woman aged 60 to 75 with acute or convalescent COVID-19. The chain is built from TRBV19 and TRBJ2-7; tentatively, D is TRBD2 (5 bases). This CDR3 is CASSIRGPPYEQYF. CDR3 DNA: TGTGCCAGTAGTATTAGAGGGCCTCCCTACGAGCAGTACTTC.